The 21 T cell receptor beta chains presented below share a single source sample, sequenced in a study of OX40 agonist ivuxolimab in advanced cancers. Profiled with immunoSEQ multiplex PCR; TCRdb holds only in-frame clones, not every one. Of 99,000 or so clones listed, under 85% were seen once; the top ten hold 4.5% to 5.5%. The starting material was CD4+ or CD8+ T cells sorted from blood, obtained in a trial of the OX40 agonist ivuxolimab. The receptor set was obtained from an adult with an advanced solid tumor such as melanoma, head and neck, liver or kidney cancer.

The chain has TRBV13 and TRBJ1-2, with a possible D match to TRBD1 (5 bases). The CDR3 spans 13 residues. Trimming removed 2 bases from V and 8 bases from J, with 12 bases in between. CDR1 is PRHDT and CDR2 is FYEKMQ in the germline V gene (reference sequence). CDR3 amino acids: CASSLIGAWGYTF. The CDR3 DNA follows: TGTGCCAGCAGCTTAATAGGGGCCTGGGGCTACACCTTC.

In its sample, this clone was seen a few times. V and J are TRBV6-6 and TRBJ2-7; TRBD2 matches at 10 bases. The germline CDR1 and CDR2 sequences are MNHNY and SVGAGI (reference sequence). CDR3 length: 14 amino acids. The ends lost 6 bases at V and 0 bases at J; junction bases unmatched: 2. This CDR3 is CASRSSGSSYEQYF. Here the CDR3 DNA reads TGTGCCAGCAGATCTAGCGGGAGCTCCTACGAGCAGTACTTC.

The chain carries TRBV11-1 and TRBJ1-2; D might be TRBD1 (5 bases). The length of the CDR3 is 14 residues. V gave up 5 bases and J gave up 4 bases, with 14 bases separating them. Germline lookup yields CDR1 SGHAT and CDR2 FQDESV (reference sequence). In DNA, the CDR3 is TGTGCCAGCAGCGCTTACTCCGGGGCCTATGGCTACACCTTC. This gives the protein CASSAYSGAYGYTF.

The CDR3 loop is CASSLRGTGTGAYEQYF. The CDR3 bases are TGTGCCAGCAGCTTGCGGGGGACCGGGACAGGGGCCTACGAGCAGTACTTC. The chain couples TRBV5-8 to TRBJ2-7, with 10 positions matching TRBD1. Germline V CDR1 and CDR2: SGHTS, YDEGEE. The CDR3 length is 17 residues. V shed 1 base, J shed 2 bases, and the junction held 9 bases outside the gene matches. Complete variable domain (other parts from reference TRBV5-8 and TRBJ2-7): EAGVTQSPTHLIKTRGQQATLRCSPISGHTSVYWYQQALGLGLQFLLWYDEGEERNRGNFPPRFSGRQFPNYSSELNVNALELEDSALYLCASSLRGTGTGAYEQYFGPGTRLTVT.

The rearrangement joins TRBV18 to TRBJ1-1; 10 positions agree with TRBD1. The ends lost 6 bases at V and 6 bases at J; junction bases unmatched: 10. CDR1 and CDR2 from the germline V gene are KGHSH and LQKENI. CDR3 length: 15 residues. CDR3 nucleotide sequence: TGTGCCAGCTCGTTGACCTCCGGGACAGGGGCTGAAGCTTTCTTT. The encoded protein is CASSLTSGTGAEAFF.

The V call is TRBV6-1, the J call TRBJ2-1; 7 positions match TRBD2. Losses at the gene ends were 7 bases for V and 3 bases for J; bases not matched to a gene: 6. The CDR3 totals 14 residues. CDR1 is MNHNS, CDR2 SASEGT, per germline. CDR3 nucleotides: TGTGCCAGCATCCCTCGGGACTACTACAATGAGCAGTTCTTC. Amino acid sequence: CASIPRDYYNEQFF.

V is TRBV19 and J is TRBJ1-6; D is unclear. CDR1 is LNHDA and CDR2 is SQIVND in the germline V gene (reference sequence). The CDR3 has 13 amino acids. Trimming left V 3 bases short and J 9 bases short, with 9 bases between. DNA for the CDR3: TGTGCCAGTAGTATGACCGGTGGTTCACCCCTCCACTTT. Its protein is CASSMTGGSPLHF.

The chain has TRBV11-2 and TRBJ2-7, with D tentatively TRBD1 or TRBD2 (5 bases each). The CDR3 covers 16 residues. Germline lookup yields CDR1 SGHAT and CDR2 FQNNGV. V was cut by 5 bases and J by 4 bases, with 21 bases left in between. The CDR3 here is CASSPAPRGRVYEQYF. The CDR3 bases are TGTGCCAGCAGCCCGGCGCCCCGGGGCAGGGTTTACGAGCAGTACTTC.

The chain links TRBV28 to TRBJ2-7; D unclear. The CDR3 loop spans 13 amino acids. The germline V gene encodes CDR1 MDHEN and CDR2 SYDVKM. Deletions cut 7 bases from V and 5 bases from J, with 15 bases between. The CDR3 reads CASKLVAKNEQYF. The CDR3, as DNA: TGTGCCAGCAAACTCGTGGCGAAAAACGAGCAGTACTTC. Looking up the rest from reference TRBV28 and TRBJ2-7 gives the full variable domain: DVKVTQSSRYLVKRTGEKVFLECVQDMDHENMFWYRQDPGLGLRLIYFSYDVKMKEKGDIPEGYSVSREKKERFSLILESASTNQTSMYLCASKLVAKNEQYFGPGTRLTVT.

V usage is TRBV12-5 and J usage is TRBJ2-5; TRBD1 is a possible D gene (6 bases). The V and J ends lost 2 bases and 5 bases respectively, with 15 bases between them. Germline CDR1 is LGHNT and CDR2 is FRNRAP. This CDR3 spans 15 amino acids. The CDR3 DNA sequence: TGTGCTAGTGGTTTGTCCGCAGGGGTGTACGAGACCCAGTACTTC. It is translated as CASGLSAGVYETQYF.

The chain employs TRBV5-1 and TRBJ2-5; D not resolved. The J call is doubtful: the DNA matches TRBJ2-7 better. The germline gives CDR1 SGHRS, CDR2 YFSETQ. This CDR3 spans 13 amino acids. The CDR3 region has the DNA TGCGCCAGCAGCTTGGTACCTTCCTACGAGCAGTACTTC. It encodes CASSLVPSYEQYF.

V is TRBV30 and J is TRBJ1-1; TRBD1 might be the D (6 bases). Germline V gene data show CDR1 as GTSNPN and CDR2 as SVGIG (reference sequence). V gave up 0 bases and J gave up 4 bases, with 15 bases separating them. The CDR3 extends over 15 amino acids. This CDR3 is CAWSVGGAGGTEAFF. The CDR3 DNA reads TGTGCCTGGAGTGTAGGGGGGGCCGGGGGCACTGAAGCTTTCTTT. The variable domain in full, completed from reference TRBV30 and TRBJ1-1, reads SQTIHQWPATLVQPVGSPLSLECTVEGTSNPNLYWYRQAAGRGLQLLFYSVGIGQISSEVPQNLSASRPQDRQFILSSKKLLLSDSGFYLCAWSVGGAGGTEAFFGQGTRLTVV.

The rearrangement joins TRBV19 to TRBJ1-1; D uncertain. Germline V gene data show CDR1 as LNHDA and CDR2 as SQIVND (reference sequence). The ends were cut back, 7 bases at V and 0 bases at J, with 12 bases in the middle. CDR3 length: 14 amino acids. For the CDR3, the DNA is TGTGCCAGTATTGGCTCAATGATGAACACTGAAGCTTTCTTT. It translates to CASIGSMMNTEAFF.

The chain links TRBV11-1 to TRBJ2-3; 7 bases align to TRBD1. CDR1 SGHAT and CDR2 FQDESV come from the germline V gene (reference sequence). V was pared by 6 bases and J by 11 bases, with 14 bases of the junction left unmatched. The CDR3 length is 14 residues. The CDR3 protein is CASSPFDQGERQYF. CDR3 bases: TGTGCCAGCAGTCCATTCGATCAGGGGGAGAGGCAGTATTTT.

The rearrangement links TRBV9 to TRBJ2-3; D gene unclear. The germline V gene encodes CDR1 SGDLS and CDR2 YYNGEE. The V and J ends lost 0 bases and 1 base respectively, with 9 bases between them. This CDR3 region has 15 residues. Here the CDR3 DNA reads TGTGCCAGCAGCGTAGGGGGTTCCGGCACAGATACGCAGTATTTT. Its translation is CASSVGGSGTDTQYF.

J is TRBJ1-2 and V is TRBV6-5; D is ambiguous. CDR1 and CDR2 from the germline V gene are MNHEY and SVGAGI. The length of the CDR3 is 13 residues. V was shortened by 2 bases and J by 4 bases, with 8 bases between the two germline ends. CDR3 residues: CASSYARAYGYTF. In DNA form, the CDR3 reads TGTGCCAGCAGTTACGCGAGAGCCTATGGCTACACCTTC.

The rearrangement uses TRBV5-4 and TRBJ1-1; D not resolved. Trimming took 0 bases from V and 4 from J, leaving 7 bases between them. The germline V gene has CDR1 SGHNT and CDR2 YYREEE (reference sequence). The length of the CDR3 is 13 residues. CDR3 nucleotides: TGTGCCAGCAGCTTGGATGGGATCACTGAAGCTTTCTTT. Amino acid sequence: CASSLDGITEAFF.

The chain couples TRBV4-1 to TRBJ2-1; 7 bases match TRBD1. Trimming took 3 bases from V and 4 from J; bases not matched to a gene: 6. The CDR3 covers 15 residues. Germline loops: CDR1 MGHRA, CDR2 YSYEKL. The CDR3: CASSQPGQDYNEQFF. The CDR3, as DNA: TGCGCCAGCAGCCAGCCAGGACAGGATTACAATGAGCAGTTCTTC.

This chain connects TRBV27 to TRBJ1-5, with TRBD1 matching over 7 bases. This CDR3 comprises 15 residues. Per the germline V gene, CDR1 is MNHEY and CDR2 is SMNVEV (reference sequence). Trimming cost V 6 bases and J 0 bases; bases outside gene matches: 5. In DNA form, the CDR3 reads TGTGCCAGCAGAACCGGGACAGTTAGCAATCAGCCCCAGCATTTT. This gives the protein CASRTGTVSNQPQHF.

The chain links TRBV6-4 to TRBJ1-6; TRBD1 might be the D (6 bases). The CDR3 consists of 14 residues. The V end was cut by 6 bases, the J end by 7 bases, with 13 bases between. Germline loops: CDR1 MRHNA, CDR2 SNTAGT. This chain's CDR3 is CASSLTGSNSPLHF. The CDR3 DNA follows: TGTGCCAGCAGCTTAACAGGGAGCAATTCACCCCTCCACTTT.

A word on this clone: At one end the junction does not follow the germline gene, possibly because of a read error. The V call is TRBV14, the J call TRBJ1-2, with D tentatively TRBD1 (5 bases). This CDR3 has 13 amino acids. Germline V CDR1 and CDR2: SGHDN, FVKESK. CDR3 loop: CASSLGDYYGYTF. The CDR3 nucleotides are TGTGCCAGCAGCCTAGGGGATTACTACGGCTACACCTTC.